This TCR beta chain is from a study of T-cell reconstitution after alpha-beta-depleted transplantation in children. Findings and limits, study-wide: The study traced high day-60 TCRbeta diversity in some patients to surviving recipient T cells and thymic progenitors. Fresh T-cell production supplied most of the T-cell counts and diversity seen one year after transplant. As was reported, about two months after transplant, alpha-beta T cells came from several hundred expanded graft clones.

This clonotype was observed many times. Its specificity is unknown. Trimming took 0 bases from V and 2 from J, leaving 11 bases between them. The germline gives CDR1 SGDLS, CDR2 YYNGEE. The CDR3 covers 15 residues. Preparation of the TCRbeta library was carried out with unique molecular identifiers. TCRdb called the PCR reads again in MiXCR, with one record for every CDR3 protein. The sample lists around 440,000 distinct CDR3 sequences; more than 9% were seen once. The material sequenced was PBMCs, taken before TCRalphabeta/CD19-depleted stem cell transplant. The chain links TRBV9 to TRBJ1-2; D unresolved. The clonotype was recovered from a child aged 2 to 10 with inherited bone marrow failure, due to receive a stem cell transplant. CDR3 nucleotide sequence: TGTGCCAGCAGCGTAGACCAAACCTTAAACTATGGCTACACCTTC. Translating it yields CASSVDQTLNYGYTF.